This TCR beta chain was retrieved from a study of Graves' ophthalmopathy and Graves' hyperthyroidism. Background on the study: Blood was drawn at initial diagnosis, before any treatment.

Scientists amplified the TCR beta CDR3 regions from RNA transcripts. HTBI-primed RT-PCR formed the first round, and a multiplex PCR formed the second. From the multiplex PCR reads, TCRdb called clonotypes with MiXCR, one entry per CDR3 protein. This sample has tens of thousands of distinct CDR3 sequences; under 55% occur once, and the top ten carry approximately 23%. Trimming removed 5 bases from V and 4 bases from J; junction bases left unmatched: 4. CDR3 size: 14 residues. Germline loops: CDR1 MNHEY, CDR2 SVGEGT. Sequenced: peripheral blood. The V gene is TRBV6-2 or TRBV6-3, the J gene TRBJ1-1, with 10 bases that match TRBD1. The sequence was obtained from an adult man with Graves' ophthalmopathy. The CDR3 spells CASSPRTGGTEAFF. CDR3 DNA sequence: TGTGCCAGCAGTCCCCGGACAGGGGGCACTGAAGCTTTCTTT.